One sample yielded the 27 T cell receptor beta chains listed below, sequenced in a study of naive and memory T cell subsets. An equimolar mix of two oligonucleotides served as the beta constant-region primer for TRBC1 and TRBC2. TCRdb re-derived calls from the UMI-ligation and nested PCR reads in MiXCR, one entry per CDR3 protein. The sample records 70,000 to 95,000 distinct CDR3 sequences, about 7% being singletons. Sample: central memory CD4+ T cells from blood. These receptors all stem from a human donor in good health.

This clonotype was found a few times. The chain has TRBV4-3 and TRBJ2-3; D uncertain. The V end was cut by 0 bases, the J end by 0 bases, with 10 bases between. There are 16 residues in the CDR3. Germline-derived CDR1 and CDR2 are LGHNA and YSLEER. CDR3 region: CASSQDRRQSTDTQYF. CDR3 in DNA: TGCGCCAGCAGCCAAGATCGCCGGCAGAGCACAGATACGCAGTATTTT.

The chain joins TRBV5-1 to TRBJ1-2; D is possibly TRBD1 (6 bases). Trimming stripped 0 bases from V and 4 bases from J, with 10 bases between. The V gene's germline CDR1 is SGHRS and CDR2 YFSETQ. The CDR3 has 14 residues. The CDR3 region is CASSLEWGAYGYTF. CDR3 DNA sequence: TGCGCCAGCAGCTTGGAATGGGGGGCCTATGGCTACACCTTC.

This clonotype came up a few times. This chain links TRBV4-1 with TRBJ2-3; D is perhaps TRBD1 (6 bases). Per germline, CDR1 MGHRA and CDR2 YSYEKL. V dropped 0 bases and J dropped 4 bases, with 23 bases sitting between them. This CDR3 is 19 amino acids long. CDR3 DNA: TGCGCCAGCAGCCAAGATAATACCCCGGTAGGGGGTCTCCCAGATACGCAGTATTTT. It is translated as CASSQDNTPVGGLPDTQYF.

This clonotype was recorded at least ten times. V gene TRBV7-2 combines with J gene TRBJ2-3; possibly TRBD2 for D (8 bases). Germline CDR1 is SGHTA and CDR2 is FQGNSA. CDR3 length: 17 residues. The V end was cut by 1 base, the J end by 1 base, with 15 bases between. As DNA, the CDR3 is TGTGCCAGCAGCTTAGATAGGGGGCGGGGGGGCACAGATACGCAGTATTTT. It is translated as CASSLDRGRGGTDTQYF.

This rearrangement joins TRBV7-6 to TRBJ2-1; the D call may be TRBD1 or TRBD2 (7 bases each). V was trimmed by 0 bases and J by 5 bases, leaving 23 bases between them. The CDR3 totals 19 residues. In germline, CDR1 is SGHVS, CDR2 FNYEAQ. In nucleotides, the CDR3 is TGTGCCAGCAGCTTAGCTCTGAAGGGGGCGCGGGGGACCGACAATGAGCAGTTCTTC. Protein: CASSLALKGARGTDNEQFF.

V and J are TRBV7-9 and TRBJ1-5; possible D gene TRBD1, 6 bases. Trimming took 1 base from V and 2 from J, leaving 12 bases between them. Germline V CDR1 and CDR2: SEHNR, FQNEAQ (reference sequence). The CDR3 loop spans 16 amino acids. The CDR3 nucleotides read TGTGCCAGCAGCTTAGGCACAGGGACGGGCAATCAGCCCCAGCATTTT. Translated: CASSLGTGTGNQPQHF.

In the case of this clonotype: Possible read error: a much larger clone is one base away. The chain links TRBV5-6 to TRBJ2-5; D is unclear. Germline V gene sequence: CDR1 SGHDT, CDR2 YYEEEE. The CDR3 totals 14 residues. CDR3 sequence reads: CASSFGRLQETRYF. As DNA, the CDR3 is TGTGCCAGCAGCTTCGGCAGGTTACAAGAGACCCGGTACTTC.

A few counts support this clonotype. This sequence joins TRBV5-1 and TRBJ2-7; 8 bases align to TRBD1. V lost 3 bases, J lost 4 bases, and 6 bases stayed unmatched. The CDR3 runs 14 residues. Per the germline V gene, CDR1 is SGHRS and CDR2 is YFSETQ. The CDR3 nucleotides read TGCGCCAGCAGCTCCGGGACAGGATCTTACGAGCAGTACTTC. Amino acid sequence: CASSSGTGSYEQYF. The whole variable domain, remainder taken from reference TRBV5-1 and TRBJ2-7, is KAGVTQTPRYLIKTRGQQVTLSCSPISGHRSVSWYQQTPGQGLQFLFEYFSETQRNKGNFPGRFSGRQFSNSRSEMNVSTLELGDSALYLCASSSGTGSYEQYFGPGTRLTVT.

This clonotype appeared a few times. This sequence joins TRBV6-2 or TRBV6-3 and TRBJ2-2; 9 bases match TRBD2. V shed 6 bases and J 5 bases; nucleotides not matched to a gene: 13. This CDR3 contains 17 residues. Germline V CDR1 and CDR2: MNHEY, SVGEGT. CDR3: CASRPNAGLARTGELFF. The CDR3 coding sequence is TGTGCCAGCAGACCCAACGCGGGACTAGCTAGGACCGGGGAGCTGTTTTTT.

This clonotype has at least ten counts. The genes are TRBV30 and TRBJ2-1; 10 bases map to TRBD2. The CDR3 length is 15 residues. V lost 0 bases and J lost 4; bases outside the gene matches: 3. Germline V gene lookup returns CDR1 GTSNPN and CDR2 SVGIG (reference sequence). DNA for the CDR3: TGTGCCTGGAGTGTAGGACTAGCGGATTACAATGAGCAGTTCTTC. This codes for CAWSVGLADYNEQFF.

The chain employs TRBV6-2 or TRBV6-3 and TRBJ2-7, with 10 bases aligning to TRBD2. The CDR3 has 13 residues. With V trimmed by 10 bases and J by 0 bases, 3 bases remained unmatched. CDR1 and CDR2 from the germline V gene are MNHEY and SVGEGT. CDR3 nucleotides: TGTGCCACCACTAGCGGGAACTCCTACGAGCAGTACTTC. It specifies CATTSGNSYEQYF.

This clonotype was picked up many times. This chain uses TRBV14 with TRBJ2-7, with 12 positions matching TRBD2. V lost 3 bases, J lost 7 bases, and 7 bases stayed unmatched. This CDR3 spans 15 amino acids. CDR1 and CDR2 (germline): SGHDN, FVKESK. For the CDR3, the DNA is TGTGCCAGCAGCCAGACAGGACTAGCGGGAATAGAGCAGTACTTC. Amino acid sequence: CASSQTGLAGIEQYF. The full variable domain, with the rest looked up from reference TRBV14 and TRBJ2-7, is EAGVTQFPSHSVIEKGQTVTLRCDPISGHDNLYWYRRVMGKEIKFLLHFVKESKQDESGMPNNRFLAERTGGTYSTLKVQPAELEDSGVYFCASSQTGLAGIEQYFGPGTRLTVT.

The rearrangement uses TRBV29-1 and TRBJ2-2; possible D gene TRBD1, 6 bases. The CDR3 consists of 16 residues. V dropped 0 bases and J dropped 5 bases, with 16 bases sitting between them. In germline, CDR1 is SQVTM, CDR2 ANQGSEA. The CDR3 sequence is CSVEEWVTGLTGELFF. CDR3 DNA: TGCAGCGTTGAAGAATGGGTCACAGGGTTAACCGGGGAGCTGTTTTTT.

The rearrangement links TRBV2 to TRBJ1-5; D gene uncertain. Germline-derived CDR1 and CDR2 are SNHLY and FYNNEI. The ends were cut back, 3 bases at V and 9 bases at J, with 6 bases in the middle. This CDR3 comprises 11 residues. CDR3 region: CASSDYPPQHF. The DNA for the CDR3 is TGTGCCAGCAGTGATTATCCGCCCCAGCATTTT. The full variable domain, in which reference TRBV2 and TRBJ1-5 provide the parts outside the CDR3, is EPEVTQTPSHQVTQMGQEVILRCVPISNHLYFYWYRQILGQKVEFLVSFYNNEISEKSEIFDDQFSVERPDGSNFTLKIRSTKLEDSAMYFCASSDYPPQHFGDGTRLSIL.

V usage is TRBV19 and J usage is TRBJ1-2, with TRBD1 matching 9 bases. Germline V lookup: CDR1 LNHDA, CDR2 SQIVND (reference sequence). Losses at the gene ends were 4 bases for V and 4 bases for J; bases not matched to a gene: 10. This CDR3 spans 16 amino acids. The CDR3 DNA follows: TGTGCCAGTAGTAAGACAGGGGGGCCCGATCTCTATGGCTACACCTTC. Protein product: CASSKTGGPDLYGYTF. The variable domain in full, completed from reference TRBV19 and TRBJ1-2, reads DGGITQSPKYLFRKEGQNVTLSCEQNLNHDAMYWYRQDPGQGLRLIYYSQIVNDFQKGDIAEGYSVSREKKESFPLTVTSAQKNPTAFYLCASSKTGGPDLYGYTFGSGTRLTVV.

Only a few counts were recorded for this clonotype. The CDR3 reads CASTSGSTDTQYF. In DNA, the CDR3 is TGTGCCAGCACAAGCGGGAGCACAGATACGCAGTATTTT. The J gene is TRBJ2-3, the V gene TRBV7-3; perhaps TRBD2 as D (6 bases). Between the trimmed V and J ends, which lost 7 bases and 0 bases, there was a span of 8 bases. The V gene's germline CDR1 is SGHTA and CDR2 FQGTGA. The CDR3 contains 13 residues.

The chain links TRBV20-1 to TRBJ2-5; perhaps TRBD2 as D (6 bases). CDR1 is DFQATT, CDR2 SNEGSKA, per germline (reference sequence). V lost 1 base to trimming and J lost 4 bases, with 13 bases between them. The CDR3 runs 14 residues. The CDR3 spells CSARGETRRETQYF. CDR3 nucleotides: TGCAGTGCTAGAGGGGAGACTAGAAGAGAGACCCAGTACTTC.

The chain couples TRBV20-1 to TRBJ2-7; 8 bases are a match to TRBD2. CDR3 length: 14 amino acids. Germline CDR1 and CDR2: DFQATT and SNEGSKA (reference sequence). Trimming took 7 bases from V and 4 from J; bases not matched to a gene: 12. The CDR3 sequence is CSVSRREARYEQYF. Here the CDR3 DNA reads TGCAGTGTTTCTAGGCGGGAGGCTCGTTACGAGCAGTACTTC.

The rearrangement joins TRBV12-3 or TRBV12-4 to TRBJ2-7; possible D gene TRBD1, 5 bases. V lost 3 bases, J lost 2 bases, and 11 bases lay in between. The CDR3 contains 14 residues. The chain's CDR3 is CASSLTDITYEQYF. The CDR3 DNA reads TGTGCCAGCAGTTTGACGGACATAACCTACGAGCAGTACTTC.

This clonotype was detected ten times or more. The gene calls are TRBV10-3 and TRBJ2-3; perhaps D is TRBD1 or TRBD2 (5 bases each). Deletions cut 4 bases from V and 1 base from J, with 12 bases between. CDR1 and CDR2 from the germline V gene are ENHRY and SYGVKD. There are 15 residues in the CDR3. The CDR3: CAISAGRAGTDTQYF. The CDR3 DNA sequence: TGTGCCATCAGTGCGGGACGGGCTGGCACAGATACGCAGTATTTT.

This clonotype has a count of ten or more. The chain has TRBV7-9 and TRBJ1-1, with unresolved D. CDR3 length equals 15 residues. The V gene lost 3 bases and the J gene lost 4 bases, with 15 bases spanning the gap. The germline V gene encodes CDR1 SEHNR and CDR2 FQNEAQ (reference sequence). CDR3 region: CASSFEIRASTEAFF. As DNA, the CDR3 is TGTGCCAGCAGCTTCGAAATACGAGCGAGCACTGAAGCTTTCTTT.

The table lists this clonotype with many counts. V is TRBV29-1 and J is TRBJ1-2; no firm D call. The CDR3 is made up of 9 amino acids. Germline V gives CDR1 SQVTM, CDR2 ANQGSEA. With 7 bases removed from V and 6 bases from J, the gap between germline ends came to 6 bases. For the CDR3, the DNA is TGCAGCGCCGATAATGGCTACACCTTC. Translated, it gives CSADNGYTF.

This clonotype was counted many times. The gene calls are TRBV9 and TRBJ2-2; perhaps TRBD1 as D (6 bases). Germline CDR1 and CDR2: SGDLS and YYNGEE. V lost 0 bases to trimming and J lost 0 bases, with 15 bases between them. The CDR3 loop spans 18 amino acids. The CDR3 DNA is TGTGCCAGCAGCGTAGGTGGGACACCCAATGCGAACACCGGGGAGCTGTTTTTT. It yields the protein CASSVGGTPNANTGELFF. Based on the CDR3 plus reference TRBV9 and TRBJ2-2, the full variable domain is DSGVTQTPKHLITATGQRVTLRCSPRSGDLSVYWYQQSLDQGLQFLIQYYNGEERAKGNILERFSAQQFPDLHSELNLSSLELGDSALYFCASSVGGTPNANTGELFFGEGSRLTVL.

The rearrangement uses TRBV7-2 and TRBJ2-5; D is ambiguous. CDR1 is SGHTA, CDR2 FQGNSA, per germline. V was shortened by 1 base and J by 5 bases, with 5 bases between the two germline ends. The CDR3 has 12 residues. CDR3 nucleotides: TGTGCCAGCAGCTTAGGACGGGAGACCCAGTACTTC. Translating gives CASSLGRETQYF.

This clonotype was detected many times. V gene TRBV20-1 combines with J gene TRBJ1-5; D gene uncertain. V was cut by 0 bases and J by 5 bases, with 8 bases left in between. The CDR3 length is 13 residues. Per germline, CDR1 DFQATT and CDR2 SNEGSKA (reference sequence). CDR3 DNA sequence: TGCAGTGCTAGAGATCTACCCCATCAGCCCCAGCATTTT. Residues: CSARDLPHQPQHF.

The rearrangement joins TRBV20-1 to TRBJ1-2; tentative D call: TRBD1 (5 bases). Germline CDR1 DFQATT, CDR2 SNEGSKA (reference sequence). Trimming took off 0 bases at V and 5 bases at J, with 19 bases between the two ends. The CDR3 has 16 amino acids. The CDR3 here is CSARDVGHRRGYGYTF. The CDR3 DNA reads as TGCAGTGCTAGAGATGTGGGGCACCGGAGAGGTTATGGCTACACCTTC.

Many counts were recorded for this clonotype. The V and J genes are TRBV2 and TRBJ1-2; D not resolved. CDR1 is SNHLY and CDR2 is FYNNEI in the germline V gene. V was trimmed by 2 bases and J by 9 bases, leaving 16 bases between them. This CDR3 has 14 residues. The CDR3 loop is CASSERAARTSYTF. Here the CDR3 DNA reads TGTGCCAGCAGTGAAAGGGCAGCGAGAACCAGCTACACCTTC.